This TCR beta chain was documented in a study of cytomegalovirus exposure and HLA in healthy donors. To note about this clone: Its matching antigen is unknown.

A multiplex PCR was run with 60 Vbeta primers and 13 Jbeta primers. This table comes from immunoSEQ multiplex PCR, and its TCRdb copy is limited to in-frame clones, with some not included. The repertoire holds around 140,000 clones, with 70% to 80% as singletons. CDR1 is MNHEY, CDR2 SMNVEV, per germline (reference sequence). The CDR3 spans 18 residues. The V end was cut by 3 bases, the J end by 0 bases, with 20 bases between. General study findings and limits: The study found most TCR sequences rare, yet found some public TCRs in many donors.

The sequenced material came from PBMCs. V and J are TRBV27 and TRBJ1-2; a weak D match, TRBD1 (5 bases). This sequence was found in a woman younger than 30 in good health and CMV-seropositive. In nucleotides, the CDR3 is TGTGCCAGCAGTTTGCGAGGGCGGGGGAGACAGACTAACTATGGCTACACCTTC. Translation: CASSLRGRGRQTNYGYTF.